This T cell receptor (beta chain) is from a study of blood T cell repertoires in COVID-19. As for the study in general: The United States, Italy and Spain were the sources of the acute and convalescent COVID-19 samples. From T cells, B-cell-depleted T cells, or PBMCs came the material, which was cDNA or gDNA.

Original data processing: The authors estimated nucleated cell counts from reference gene primer amplification. Here immunoSEQ multiplex PCR was the method, and the copy in TCRdb shows in-frame clones only, minus some. That table supplies the V and J calls and clone size; D and trimming were determined from the DNA. This sample carries approximately 450,000 clones, around 89% of them seen once, and the ten largest clones take about 4.3%. The sample consisted of peripheral blood. The sequence came from a woman aged 30 to 39 with acute or convalescent COVID-19.

The CDR3 coding sequence is TGTGCCAGCAGCCCGGGGACAGGGAATACCGGGGAGCTGTTTTTT. This encodes CASSPGTGNTGELFF. The chain has TRBV7-7 and TRBJ2-2, with 9 positions matching TRBD1. V lost 5 bases and J lost 5; bases outside the gene matches: 6. The CDR3 is 15 residues long. Germline CDR1 is SSHAT and CDR2 is FNYEAQ (reference sequence).